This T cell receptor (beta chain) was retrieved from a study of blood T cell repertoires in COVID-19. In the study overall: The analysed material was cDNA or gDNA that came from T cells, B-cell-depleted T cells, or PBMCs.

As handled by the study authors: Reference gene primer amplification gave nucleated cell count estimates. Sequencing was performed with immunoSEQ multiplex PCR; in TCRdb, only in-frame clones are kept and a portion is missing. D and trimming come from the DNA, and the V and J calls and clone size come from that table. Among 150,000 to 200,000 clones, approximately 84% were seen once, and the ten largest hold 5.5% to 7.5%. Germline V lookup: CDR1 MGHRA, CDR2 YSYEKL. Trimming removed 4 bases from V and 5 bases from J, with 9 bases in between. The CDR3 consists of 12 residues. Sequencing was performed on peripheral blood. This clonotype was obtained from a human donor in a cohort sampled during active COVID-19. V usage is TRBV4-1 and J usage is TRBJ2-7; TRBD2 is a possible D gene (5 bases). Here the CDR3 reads CASSRNGDEQYF. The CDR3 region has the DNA TGCGCCAGCAGCCGAAACGGGGACGAGCAGTACTTC.